These 16 T cell receptor beta chains were sequenced from one sample in a study of blood T cell repertoires in COVID-19. Sequencing used immunoSEQ multiplex PCR; TCRdb keeps in-frame clones, though not all of them. The table includes approximately 190,000 clones, roughly 80% detected once. The sample taken for sequencing was peripheral blood. These receptors were taken from a human donor in a cohort sampled during active COVID-19.

The chain combines TRBV18 with TRBJ2-3; a possible D gene is TRBD2 (6 bases). V lost 6 bases to trimming and J lost 3 bases, with 10 bases between them. The length of the CDR3 is 13 residues. Germline CDR1 is KGHSH and CDR2 is LQKENI. The CDR3 loop reads CASSPGTTDTQYF. CDR3 in DNA: TGTGCCAGCTCTCCCGGGACTACAGATACGCAGTATTTT.

The chain has TRBV6-5 and TRBJ1-4; no clear D. Germline loops: CDR1 MNHEY, CDR2 SVGAGI. V was clipped by 6 bases and J by 7 bases, with 6 bases between them. CDR3 length: 11 amino acids. CDR3 region: CASRVAEKLFF. The CDR3 DNA reads as TGTGCCAGCAGGGTGGCTGAAAAACTGTTTTTT.

The sample holds a few counts of this clone. The chain carries TRBV6-6 and TRBJ2-3; 8 bases match TRBD2. The germline V gene has CDR1 MNHNY and CDR2 SVGAGI (reference sequence). This CDR3 region has 12 residues. The ends lost 7 bases at V and 8 bases at J; junction bases unmatched: 5. The CDR3 region is CASKGLAATQYF. As DNA, the CDR3 is TGTGCCAGCAAAGGACTAGCTGCTACGCAGTATTTT.

The chain employs TRBV18 and TRBJ2-1; 8 bases are shared with TRBD2. The CDR3 spans 16 residues. The trim removed 2 bases at V and 6 bases at J, leaving 9 bases unmatched. Germline CDR1 KGHSH, CDR2 LQKENI. The CDR3 sequence: CASSPNGGRISNEQFF. In DNA form, the CDR3 reads TGTGCCAGCTCACCAAACGGCGGGAGGATTTCCAATGAGCAGTTCTTC.

This chain uses TRBV24-1 with TRBJ2-1, with D possibly TRBD1 on 5 matching bases. Germline V CDR1 and CDR2: KGHDR, SFDVKD. This CDR3 region has 12 residues. Deletions cut 0 bases from V and 15 bases from J, with 11 bases between. The CDR3, as DNA: TGTGCCACCAGTGATTTGTCCAGGGCGATGTTCTTC. It translates to CATSDLSRAMFF.

The chain combines TRBV12-3 or TRBV12-4 with TRBJ1-1, with D unclear. The CDR3 spans 13 residues. Trimming shortened V by 4 bases and J by 3 bases, and 9 bases separated the two germline ends. CDR3 region: CASSSHGDTEAFF. The CDR3 nucleotides read TGTGCCAGCAGTTCGCACGGGGACACTGAAGCTTTCTTT.

This clone was detected once. CDR3 sequence: CAISDNPDGYTF. In nucleotides, the CDR3 is TGTGCCATCAGTGATAACCCGGATGGCTACACCTTC. This rearrangement joins TRBV10-3 to TRBJ1-2, with D unclear. This CDR3 has 12 amino acids. Per the germline V gene, CDR1 is ENHRY and CDR2 is SYGVKD. The V and J ends lost 3 bases and 6 bases respectively, with 8 bases between them.

The chain combines TRBV7-2 with TRBJ2-3, with D possibly being TRBD1 (6 bases). The CDR3 has 14 residues. Trimming pared 3 bases from V and 6 bases from J, leaving 13 bases between. Germline-derived CDR1 and CDR2 are SGHTA and FQGNSA. Here the CDR3 reads CASSLEQGADTQYF. CDR3 nucleotide sequence: TGTGCCAGCAGCTTGGAACAGGGAGCCGATACGCAGTATTTT.

This chain links TRBV27 with TRBJ2-1; D is possibly TRBD2 (5 bases). The CDR3 is 15 amino acids. Trimming left V 2 bases short and J 0 bases short, with 8 bases between. CDR1 and CDR2 (germline): MNHEY, SMNVEV (reference sequence). The CDR3 bases are TGTGCCAGCAGTTTAAGTGGGAGCTCCTACAATGAGCAGTTCTTC. Encoded protein: CASSLSGSSYNEQFF.

The chain uses TRBV5-4 and TRBJ1-2, with D hard to call. The germline gives CDR1 SGHNT, CDR2 YYREEE (reference sequence). This CDR3 region has 17 residues. V lost 4 bases and J lost 0, with 19 bases in between. The CDR3 DNA is TGTGCCAGCAGCCGCCTAGCGGCAAAGCCCGCTAACTATGGCTACACCTTC. Protein product: CASSRLAAKPANYGYTF.

The V and J genes are TRBV20-1 and TRBJ1-4; D not resolved. The germline V gene has CDR1 DFQATT and CDR2 SNEGSKA (reference sequence). V gave up 3 bases and J gave up 4 bases, with 12 bases separating them. This CDR3 is built from 14 residues. CDR3 in amino acids: CSASIAGLNEKLFF. CDR3 DNA sequence: TGCAGTGCTAGTATTGCAGGACTTAATGAAAAACTGTTTTTT.

The V gene is TRBV12-3 or TRBV12-4, the J gene TRBJ2-5, with a weak D call TRBD2 (6 bases). This CDR3 spans 11 amino acids. V shed 6 bases and J shed 7 bases, with 9 bases lying between them. The CDR3: CASSSEGTQYF. CDR3 coding DNA: TGTGCCAGCAGCTCGGAGGGGACCCAGTACTTC.

In its sample, this clone was seen once. The DNA for the CDR3 is TGTGCCAGCAGTTCAGGACAGGGGTTTCAGCCCCAGCATTTT. Its translation: CASSSGQGFQPQHF. The J gene is TRBJ1-5, the V gene TRBV28; 9 positions match TRBD1. CDR3 length: 14 residues. The ends lost 4 bases at V and 6 bases at J; junction bases unmatched: 4. Germline V gene sequence: CDR1 MDHEN, CDR2 SYDVKM.

This clone was observed a handful of times. The chain uses TRBV9 and TRBJ1-1; no definite D call. Trimming removed 0 bases from V and 1 base from J, with 13 bases in between. The germline gives CDR1 SGDLS, CDR2 YYNGEE. The CDR3 is 16 amino acids. The CDR3, as DNA: TGTGCCAGCAGCGTAGCTAGCGGAGGATGGAACACTGAAGCTTTCTTT. As protein: CASSVASGGWNTEAFF.

The chain links TRBV6-2 or TRBV6-3 to TRBJ1-2, with TRBD1 identical over 7 bases. From germline, CDR1 is MNHEY and CDR2 SVGEGT. The CDR3 runs 14 residues. Losses at the gene ends were 6 bases for V and 4 bases for J; bases not matched to a gene: 8. Here the CDR3 DNA reads TGTGCCAGCAGCCGGGACAGCCCAAGCTATGGCTACACCTTC. Translation: CASSRDSPSYGYTF.

This clone was seen at least ten times. The rearrangement uses TRBV30 and TRBJ2-1, with 9 bases identical to TRBD1. Looked up from germline, CDR1 is GTSNPN and CDR2 is SVGIG (reference sequence). V gave up 5 bases and J gave up 15 bases; unmatched junction bases: 8. CDR3 size: 11 residues. The CDR3 DNA reads as TGTGCCTGGGATAGGGACAGGGTATTGTTCTTC. Amino acid sequence: CAWDRDRVLFF.